The 7 T cell receptor beta chains reported below all come from one sample, sequenced in a study of response to subunit inactivated influenza vaccine. MiXCR, applied by TCRdb to the RT-PCR reads, yields one record per CDR3 protein. The sample carries 150,000 to 200,000 distinct CDR3 sequences, around 12% recorded once. Separately, the same data were catalogued under a study of T cells expressing NK-cell markers. That source notes: As the method of synthesis, 5'RACE template switching with UMIs yielded TCR beta cDNA.

The starting material was CD8+ T cells sorted from PBMCs, obtained roughly 13 days after vaccination. The receptors stem from a man aged 45 to 65 who received an inactivated influenza vaccine.

This clonotype was seen more than once but under ten times. The chain has TRBV4-1 and TRBJ2-1; D possibly uses TRBD1 or TRBD2 (6 bases each). V shed 4 bases and J shed 1 base, with 17 bases lying between them. Germline V CDR1 and CDR2: MGHRA, YSYEKL. This CDR3 comprises 17 residues. The DNA for the CDR3 is TGCGCCAGCAGCCCTCTCGGAGGGGGGTCTTCCTACAATGAGCAGTTCTTC. Translation: CASSPLGGGSSYNEQFF.

The gene calls are TRBV6-1 and TRBJ1-1, with D uncertain. CDR3 size: 13 residues. Trimming removed 11 bases from V and 2 bases from J, with 15 bases in between. Germline loops: CDR1 MNHNS, CDR2 SASEGT. The CDR3 sequence is CAAGPVTNTEAFF. The CDR3 DNA sequence: TGTGCCGCGGGTCCGGTTACCAACACTGAAGCTTTCTTT.

This clonotype was seen only a few times. The gene calls are TRBV11-2 and TRBJ2-1, with D perhaps being TRBD1 or TRBD2 (7 bases each). The CDR3 contains 20 residues. Germline CDR1 and CDR2: SGHAT and FQNNGV. Between the trimmed V and J ends, which lost 5 bases and 5 bases, there was a span of 31 bases. The CDR3 sequence is CASSRRTERQGGGRNNEQFF. CDR3 nucleotide sequence: TGTGCCAGCAGCCGACGAACGGAACGACAGGGAGGGGGCCGGAACAATGAGCAGTTCTTC. The entire variable domain, with the rest obtained from reference TRBV11-2 and TRBJ2-1, is as follows: EAGVAQSPRYKIIEKRQSVAFWCNPISGHATLYWYQQILGQGPKLLIQFQNNGVVDDSQLPKDRFSAERLKGVDSTLKIQPAKLEDSAVYLCASSRRTERQGGGRNNEQFFGPGTRLTVL.

V is TRBV2 and J is TRBJ2-1; D remains ambiguous. The CDR3 is 11 residues long. The V end lost 3 bases, the J end lost 11 bases, and 8 bases lay between the germline ends. In germline, CDR1 is SNHLY, CDR2 FYNNEI. In nucleotides, the CDR3 is TGTGCCAGCAGTGAGGCTTATAAGCAGTTCTTC. Translated: CASSEAYKQFF.

This clonotype was observed a few times. The chain employs TRBV7-6 and TRBJ2-3; 9 nucleotides match TRBD1. This CDR3 is built from 15 residues. Germline CDR1 reads SGHVS; CDR2 reads FNYEAQ. J was trimmed by 1 base and V by 5 bases; bases with no gene match: 4. CDR3 sequence (DNA): TGTGCCAGCAGCGGGAGGACAGGGGGCACAGATACGCAGTATTTT. Protein sequence: CASSGRTGGTDTQYF.

The V and J genes are TRBV30 and TRBJ2-1; 8 nucleotides line up with TRBD2. The ends lost 2 bases at V and 0 bases at J; junction bases unmatched: 6. Looked up from germline, CDR1 is GTSNPN and CDR2 is SVGIG (reference sequence). This CDR3 is built from 16 residues. The CDR3 protein is CAWSPGGQSSYNEQFF. The CDR3 DNA sequence: TGTGCCTGGAGTCCGGGGGGGCAGAGCTCCTACAATGAGCAGTTCTTC.

This chain links TRBV28 with TRBJ2-6; TRBD1 agrees at 10 bases. The germline CDR1 and CDR2 sequences are MDHEN and SYDVKM. The V and J ends lost 6 bases and 1 base, in that order; junction bases with no gene match: 9. This CDR3 comprises 18 residues. In DNA form, the CDR3 reads TGTGCCAGCAGCCTAGCAAGACAGGGGGCTTCTGGGGCCAACGTCCTGACTTTC. Protein: CASSLARQGASGANVLTF.